One sample yielded the 14 T cell receptor beta chains listed below, sequenced in a study of blood T cell repertoires in COVID-19. Generated by immunoSEQ multiplex PCR, the TCRdb table keeps only in-frame clones and is missing some. The sample consists of approximately 77,000 clones, more than 80% of them appearing once. Sequences were obtained from peripheral blood. These receptors were collected from a woman between 70 and 85 years old with acute or convalescent COVID-19.

The rearrangement links TRBV4-1 to TRBJ2-1, with D perhaps matching TRBD1 (5 bases). This CDR3 contains 16 residues. Between the trimmed V and J ends, which lost 4 bases and 5 bases, there was a span of 18 bases. Per the germline V gene, CDR1 is MGHRA and CDR2 is YSYEKL. CDR3 sequence (DNA): TGCGCCAGCAGCCCTTACCAGGCAGGGATAAACAATGAGCAGTTCTTC. Amino acids: CASSPYQAGINNEQFF.

This clone was seen only once. The J gene is TRBJ2-1, the V gene TRBV2; TRBD2 matches 10 bases. Per the germline V gene, CDR1 is SNHLY and CDR2 is FYNNEI. V trimming: 5 bases; J trimming: 6 bases; junction bases outside the gene matches: 7. The CDR3 length is 15 residues. The chain's CDR3 is CASSRSGGGLNEQFF. The CDR3 region has the DNA TGTGCCAGCAGTCGCAGCGGGGGGGGTCTCAATGAGCAGTTCTTC. Based on the CDR3 plus reference TRBV2 and TRBJ2-1, the full variable domain is EPEVTQTPSHQVTQMGQEVILRCVPISNHLYFYWYRQILGQKVEFLVSFYNNEISEKSEIFDDQFSVERPDGSNFTLKIRSTKLEDSAMYFCASSRSGGGLNEQFFGPGTRLTVL.

The J gene is TRBJ2-2, the V gene TRBV9; D perhaps matches TRBD2 (6 bases). The CDR3 contains 14 residues. The germline V gene has CDR1 SGDLS and CDR2 YYNGEE. V was cut by 4 bases and J by 6 bases, with 13 bases left in between. The CDR3 loop reads CASSLNPGAGELFF. CDR3 nucleotide sequence: TGTGCCAGCAGCCTAAACCCGGGGGCCGGGGAGCTGTTTTTT.

This clone was seen only once. This sequence joins TRBV4-1 and TRBJ1-2; 10 bases are shared with TRBD1. J gave up 1 base and V 0 bases, and 8 bases lay outside the gene matches. This CDR3 comprises 18 residues. Germline-derived CDR1 and CDR2 are MGHRA and YSYEKL. The CDR3: CASSQDQTGGVFNYGYTF. CDR3 nucleotide sequence: TGCGCCAGCAGCCAAGACCAGACAGGGGGCGTCTTTAACTATGGCTACACCTTC.

V and J are TRBV5-6 and TRBJ1-4, with D possibly being TRBD1 (6 bases). The CDR3 runs to 14 residues. Trimming took off 1 base at V and 3 bases at J, with 7 bases between the two ends. In germline, CDR1 is SGHDT, CDR2 YYEEEE. Written as DNA, the CDR3 is TGTGCCAGCAGCTTGTGGGGGCCTAATGAAAAACTGTTTTTT. It encodes CASSLWGPNEKLFF. The variable domain in full, with the rest retrieved from reference TRBV5-6 and TRBJ1-4, is DAGVTQSPTHLIKTRGQQVTLRCSPKSGHDTVSWYQQALGQGPQFIFQYYEEEERQRGNFPDRFSGHQFPNYSSELNVNALLLGDSALYLCASSLWGPNEKLFFGSGTQLSVL.

The rearrangement joins TRBV6-2 or TRBV6-3 to TRBJ1-2; the match to TRBD1 covers 8 bases. Germline CDR1 MNHEY, CDR2 SVGEGT. This CDR3 contains 18 residues. V dropped 2 bases and J dropped 2; count of bases not matched to a gene: 13. CDR3 amino acids: CASSYHQGAMVLNYGYTF. Here the CDR3 DNA reads TGTGCCAGCAGTTACCATCAGGGGGCTATGGTATTAAACTATGGCTACACCTTC.

The chain employs TRBV6-2 or TRBV6-3 and TRBJ1-4; tentatively, D is TRBD1 (5 bases). The CDR3 runs to 16 residues. The germline V and J ends were trimmed by 6 bases and 1 base, with 15 bases remaining between them. Germline assignment: CDR1 MNHEY and CDR2 SVGEGT. CDR3: CASSRGQGITNEKLFF. The CDR3, as DNA: TGTGCCAGCAGCCGCGGACAAGGCATAACTAATGAAAAACTGTTTTTT.

The rearrangement uses TRBV6-5 and TRBJ2-7; possibly TRBD2 for D (6 bases). Germline assignment: CDR1 MNHEY and CDR2 SVGAGI. This CDR3 spans 13 amino acids. Trimming left V 2 bases short and J 4 bases short, with 9 bases between. Here the CDR3 DNA reads TGTGCCAGCAGTTACGCGGAGGGTTACGAGCAGTACTTC. Translating gives CASSYAEGYEQYF.

This clone was seen a handful of times. The rearrangement joins TRBV12-3 or TRBV12-4 to TRBJ1-5; D is unresolved. Trimming took 4 bases from V and 2 from J, leaving 6 bases between them. The length of the CDR3 is 13 residues. The CDR3 coding sequence is TGTGCCAGCAGTTCCTCTGGCAATCAGCCCCAGCATTTT. It translates to CASSSSGNQPQHF.

V usage is TRBV5-5 and J usage is TRBJ1-4, with D perhaps matching TRBD1 (5 bases). The V end lost 0 bases, the J end lost 8 bases, and 11 bases lay between the germline ends. Germline lookup yields CDR1 SGHKS and CDR2 YYEKEE (reference sequence). The CDR3 totals 14 residues. Written as DNA, the CDR3 is TGTGCCAGCAGCTTGGGCCCAGGGTTGGAAAAACTGTTTTTT. Its protein is CASSLGPGLEKLFF. The complete variable domain, with remaining parts taken from reference TRBV5-5 and TRBJ1-4, reads DAGVTQSPTHLIKTRGQQVTLRCSPISGHKSVSWYQQVLGQGPQFIFQYYEKEERGRGNFPDRFSARQFPNYSSELNVNALLLGDSALYLCASSLGPGLEKLFFGSGTQLSVL.

This chain connects TRBV6-2 or TRBV6-3 to TRBJ2-5, with TRBD2 identical over 13 bases. V dropped 5 bases and J dropped 4; count of bases not matched to a gene: 4. CDR3 length: 15 residues. Germline CDR1 reads MNHEY; CDR2 reads SVGEGT. The CDR3 spells CASSTRTSGGETQYF. In DNA, the CDR3 is TGTGCCAGCAGTACACGGACTAGCGGGGGAGAGACCCAGTACTTC.

The chain couples TRBV7-9 to TRBJ2-7; D may be TRBD2 (6 bases). Between the trimmed V and J ends, which lost 0 bases and 2 bases, there was a span of 11 bases. Per the germline V gene, CDR1 is SEHNR and CDR2 is FQNEAQ (reference sequence). The CDR3 is made up of 15 amino acids. CDR3 coding DNA: TGTGCCAGCAGCTTAGCCGGGACTTCTGCCTACGAGCAGTACTTC. Its protein product is CASSLAGTSAYEQYF.

The chain recombines TRBV6-5 with TRBJ1-1; possible D gene TRBD1, 5 bases. The CDR3 sequence is 14 residues long. Germline CDR1 is MNHEY and CDR2 is SVGAGI. With 7 bases removed from V and 4 bases from J, the gap between germline ends came to 16 bases. CDR3 sequence (DNA): TGTGCCAGCACCTCCGTGGGGCCGGGCACTGAAGCTTTCTTT. Amino acids: CASTSVGPGTEAFF.

The chain employs TRBV13 and TRBJ1-2, with TRBD1 as a possible D gene (6 bases). Germline V gene lookup returns CDR1 PRHDT and CDR2 FYEKMQ (reference sequence). With 5 bases removed from V and 2 bases from J, the gap between germline ends came to 12 bases. The CDR3 runs 14 residues. The CDR3 region is CASSGRGPNYGYTF. The CDR3 DNA sequence: TGTGCCAGCAGCGGCAGGGGTCCCAACTATGGCTACACCTTC.